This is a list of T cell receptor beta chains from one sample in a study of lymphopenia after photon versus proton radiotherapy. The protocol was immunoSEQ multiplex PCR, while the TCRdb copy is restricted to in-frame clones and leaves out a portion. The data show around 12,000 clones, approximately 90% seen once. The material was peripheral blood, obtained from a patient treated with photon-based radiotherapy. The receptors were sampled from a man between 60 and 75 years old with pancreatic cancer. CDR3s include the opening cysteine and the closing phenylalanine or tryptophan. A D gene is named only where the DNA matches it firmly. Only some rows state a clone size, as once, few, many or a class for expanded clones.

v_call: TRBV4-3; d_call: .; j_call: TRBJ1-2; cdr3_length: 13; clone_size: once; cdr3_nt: TGCGCCAGCAGCCAAGATCTTAAGTATGGCTACACCTTC; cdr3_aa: CASSQDLKYGYTF
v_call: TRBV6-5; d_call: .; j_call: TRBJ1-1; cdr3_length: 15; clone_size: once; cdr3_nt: TGTGCCAGCAGGAGACAGACAGGCATGAACACTGAAGCTTTCTTT; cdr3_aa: CASRRQTGMNTEAFF
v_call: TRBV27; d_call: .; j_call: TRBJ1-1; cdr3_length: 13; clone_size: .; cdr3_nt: TGTGCCAGCAGGGACCCGGTGAACACTGAAGCTTTCTTT; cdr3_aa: CASRDPVNTEAFF
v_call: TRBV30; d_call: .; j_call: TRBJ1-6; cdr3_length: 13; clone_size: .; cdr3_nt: TGTGCCTGGAGTATGGGGTATAATTCACCCCTCCACTTT; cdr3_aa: CAWSMGYNSPLHF
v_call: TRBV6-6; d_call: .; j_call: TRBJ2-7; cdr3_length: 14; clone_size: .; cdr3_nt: TGTGCCAGCACCACTTCCAGGGGTAACTACGAGCAGTACTTC; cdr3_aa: CASTTSRGNYEQYF
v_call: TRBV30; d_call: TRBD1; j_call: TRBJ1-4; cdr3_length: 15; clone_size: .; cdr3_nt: TGTGCCTGGAGCGATACAGGGGCGACAAATGAAAAACTGTTTTTT; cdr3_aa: CAWSDTGATNEKLFF
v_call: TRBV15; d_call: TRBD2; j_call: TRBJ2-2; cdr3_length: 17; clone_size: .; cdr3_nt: TGTGCCACCAGCAGATTAGCGGGGGGGCTGAACACCGGGGAGCTGTTTTTT; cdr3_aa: CATSRLAGGLNTGELFF
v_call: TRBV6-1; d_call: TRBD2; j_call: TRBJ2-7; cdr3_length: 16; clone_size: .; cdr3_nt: TGTGCCAGCAGTGAAGCTGGGACTAGCGGGGTAAGCGAGCAGTACTTC; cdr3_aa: CASSEAGTSGVSEQYF
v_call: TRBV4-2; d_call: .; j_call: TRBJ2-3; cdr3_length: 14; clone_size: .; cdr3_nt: TGTGCCAGCAGCCAAGATAAAGGGGCAGATACGCAGTATTTT; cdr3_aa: CASSQDKGADTQYF
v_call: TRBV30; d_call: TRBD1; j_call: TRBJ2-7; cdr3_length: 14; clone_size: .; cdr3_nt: TGTGCCTGGAGTGTAACGGGACAGGGCAACGAGCAGTACTTC; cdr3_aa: CAWSVTGQGNEQYF
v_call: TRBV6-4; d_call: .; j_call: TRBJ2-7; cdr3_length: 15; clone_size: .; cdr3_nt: TGTGCCAGCAGTGCGGAACGGCGGAGCTCCTACGAGCAGTACTTC; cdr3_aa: CASSAERRSSYEQYF
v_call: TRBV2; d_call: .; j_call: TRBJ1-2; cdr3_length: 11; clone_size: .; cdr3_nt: TGTGCCAGCACTCGGGAGTATGGCTACACCTTC; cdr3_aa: CASTREYGYTF
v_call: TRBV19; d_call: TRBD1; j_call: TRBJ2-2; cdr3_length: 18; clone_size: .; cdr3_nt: TGTGCCAGTAGGGCTCGGACAGGGGCTCCCTGGGACACCGGGGAGCTGTTTTTT; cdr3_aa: CASRARTGAPWDTGELFF
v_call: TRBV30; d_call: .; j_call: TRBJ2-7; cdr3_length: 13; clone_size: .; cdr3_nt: TGTGCCTGGACAAACCAGGGAATCCACGAGCAGTACTTC; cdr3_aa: CAWTNQGIHEQYF
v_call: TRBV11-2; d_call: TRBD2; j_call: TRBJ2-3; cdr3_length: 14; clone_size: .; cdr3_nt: TGTGCCAGCAGCCCGCCCGGGGGGGCAGATACGCAGTATTTT; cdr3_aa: CASSPPGGADTQYF
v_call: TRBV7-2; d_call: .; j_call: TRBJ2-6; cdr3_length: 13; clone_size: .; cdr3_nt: TGTGCCAGCAGCCTGGGGGGGGCCAACGTCCTGACTTTC; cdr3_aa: CASSLGGANVLTF
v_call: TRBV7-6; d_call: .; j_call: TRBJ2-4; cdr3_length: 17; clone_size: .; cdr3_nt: TGTGCCAGCAGCTTAGAGCAGGGGAGTGCGGCCAAAAACATTCAGTACTTC; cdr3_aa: CASSLEQGSAAKNIQYF
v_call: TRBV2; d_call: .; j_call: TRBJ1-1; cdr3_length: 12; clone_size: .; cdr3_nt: TGTGCCAGCAGTATGGGAGGATTTGAAGCTTTCTTT; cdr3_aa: CASSMGGFEAFF
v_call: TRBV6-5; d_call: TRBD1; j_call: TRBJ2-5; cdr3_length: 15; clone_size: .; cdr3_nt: TGTGCCAGCAGTTACTCGAAAGGGGGCGGCGAGACCCAGTACTTC; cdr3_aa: CASSYSKGGGETQYF
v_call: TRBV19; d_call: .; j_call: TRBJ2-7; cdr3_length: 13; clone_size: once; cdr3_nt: TGTGCCAGTAGCGCTGGGGAGCTCTACGAGCAGTACTTC; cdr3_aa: CASSAGELYEQYF
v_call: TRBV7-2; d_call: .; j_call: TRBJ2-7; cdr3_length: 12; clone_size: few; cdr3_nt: TGTGCCAGCAGCTTGGCCCGCTACGAGCAGTACTTC; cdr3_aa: CASSLARYEQYF
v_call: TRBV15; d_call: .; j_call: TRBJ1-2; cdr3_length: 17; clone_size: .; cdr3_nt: TGTGCCACCAGCCCCGTAGGAGTGGGGGGGCTAAACTATGGCTACACCTTC; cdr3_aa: CATSPVGVGGLNYGYTF
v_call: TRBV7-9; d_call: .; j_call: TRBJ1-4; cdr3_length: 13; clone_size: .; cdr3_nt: TGTGCCAGCAGGCCCGATCCTACGGACCGACTGTTTTTT; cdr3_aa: CASRPDPTDRLFF
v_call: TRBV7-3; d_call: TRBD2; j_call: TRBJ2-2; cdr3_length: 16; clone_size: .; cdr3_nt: TGTGCCAGCAGCGTTAGCGGGGGGGCAAACACCGGGGAGCTGTTTTTT; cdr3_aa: CASSVSGGANTGELFF
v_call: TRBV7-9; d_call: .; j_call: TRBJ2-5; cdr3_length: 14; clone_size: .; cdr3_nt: TGTGCCAGCAGCCCCACGACGGGACAAGAGACCCAGTACTTC; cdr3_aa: CASSPTTGQETQYF
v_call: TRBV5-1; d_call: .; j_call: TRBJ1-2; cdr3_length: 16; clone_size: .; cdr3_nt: TGCGCCAGCAGCTCCGTTCGCGGGGGAGCAAACTATGGCTACACCTTC; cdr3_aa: CASSSVRGGANYGYTF
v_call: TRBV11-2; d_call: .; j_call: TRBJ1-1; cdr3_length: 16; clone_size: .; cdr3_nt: TGTGCCAGCAGCTTAGCTTGGGGGCAGCTAAACACTGAAGCTTTCTTT; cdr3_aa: CASSLAWGQLNTEAFF
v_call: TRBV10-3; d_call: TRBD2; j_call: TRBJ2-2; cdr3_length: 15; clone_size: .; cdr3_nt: TGTGCCATTACTAGCGGGGGCCATCGCACCGGGGAGCTGTTTTTT; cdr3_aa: CAITSGGHRTGELFF
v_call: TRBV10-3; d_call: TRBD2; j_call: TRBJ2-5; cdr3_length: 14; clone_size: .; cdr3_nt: TGTGCCACCGGGACTAGCGGGGACCAAGAGACCCAGTACTTC; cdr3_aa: CATGTSGDQETQYF
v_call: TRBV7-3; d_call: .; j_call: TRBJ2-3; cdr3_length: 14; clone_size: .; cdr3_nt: TGTGCCAGCAGCTTAACGCGGGCCACAGATACGCAGTATTTT; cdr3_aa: CASSLTRATDTQYF
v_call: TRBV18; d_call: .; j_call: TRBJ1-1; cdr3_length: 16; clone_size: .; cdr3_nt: TGTGCCAGCTCAGCTGGGGTGTACAGGGACGGCACTGAGGCTTTCTTT; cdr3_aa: CASSAGVYRDGTEAFF
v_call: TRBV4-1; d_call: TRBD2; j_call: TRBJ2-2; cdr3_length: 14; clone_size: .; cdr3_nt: TGCGCCAGAGCCCGGGGGGCGAACACCGGGGAGCTGTTTTTT; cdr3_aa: CARARGANTGELFF
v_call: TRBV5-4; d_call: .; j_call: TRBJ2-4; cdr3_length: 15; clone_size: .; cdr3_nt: TGTGCCAGCAGCTTCAGGGGCCTTGGGAAAAACATTCAGTACTTC; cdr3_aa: CASSFRGLGKNIQYF
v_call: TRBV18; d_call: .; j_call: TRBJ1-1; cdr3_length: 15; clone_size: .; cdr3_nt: TGTGCCAGCTCACCACCTTATAACATGAACACTGAAGCTTTCTTT; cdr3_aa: CASSPPYNMNTEAFF
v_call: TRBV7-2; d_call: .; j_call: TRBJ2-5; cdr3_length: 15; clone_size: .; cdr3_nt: TGTGCCAGCAGCTCCCGACGACAGAACCAAGAGACCCAGTACTTC; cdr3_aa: CASSSRRQNQETQYF
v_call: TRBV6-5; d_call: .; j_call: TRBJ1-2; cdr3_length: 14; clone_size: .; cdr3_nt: TGTGCCAGCAGCCTCCGCGGTGGCGGCTATGGCTACACCTTC; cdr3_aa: CASSLRGGGYGYTF
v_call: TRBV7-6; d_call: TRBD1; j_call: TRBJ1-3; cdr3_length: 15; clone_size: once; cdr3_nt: TGTGCCAGCAGCTTAGAGGACAGGCCTGGAAACACCATATATTTT; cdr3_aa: CASSLEDRPGNTIYF
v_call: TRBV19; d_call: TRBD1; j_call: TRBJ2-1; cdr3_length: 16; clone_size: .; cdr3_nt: TGTGCCAGTAGTGACAGGGGAAGGTCCCTGGGGAATGAGCAGTTCTTC; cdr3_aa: CASSDRGRSLGNEQFF
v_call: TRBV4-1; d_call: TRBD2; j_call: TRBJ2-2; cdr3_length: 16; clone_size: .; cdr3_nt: TGCGCCAGCAGACCCTATGGCGGGGGGAGCACCGGGGAGCTGTTTTTT; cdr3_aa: CASRPYGGGSTGELFF
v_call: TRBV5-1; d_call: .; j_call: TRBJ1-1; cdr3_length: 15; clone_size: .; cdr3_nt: TGCGCCAGCAGCTTGCTCACAGGGCTTAACACTGAAGCTTTCTTT; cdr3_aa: CASSLLTGLNTEAFF
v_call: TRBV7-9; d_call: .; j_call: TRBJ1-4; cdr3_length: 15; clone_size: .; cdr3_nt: TGTGCCAGCAGCTCCCGGGACACGGCGGGAGAAAAACTGTTTTTT; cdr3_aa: CASSSRDTAGEKLFF
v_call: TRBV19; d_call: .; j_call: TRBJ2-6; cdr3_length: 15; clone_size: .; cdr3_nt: TGTGCCAGTAGTACTACAGGGTTCGGGGCCAACGTCCTGACTTTC; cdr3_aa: CASSTTGFGANVLTF
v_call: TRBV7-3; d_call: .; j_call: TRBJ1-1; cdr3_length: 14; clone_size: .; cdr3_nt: TGTGCCAGCAGCCCTTGGGGGGCCAGGACTGAAGCTTTCTTT; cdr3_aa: CASSPWGARTEAFF
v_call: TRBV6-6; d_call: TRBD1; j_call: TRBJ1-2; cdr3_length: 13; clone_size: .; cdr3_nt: TGTGCCAGCAGTTCGGGACAGAACTATGGCTACACCTTC; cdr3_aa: CASSSGQNYGYTF
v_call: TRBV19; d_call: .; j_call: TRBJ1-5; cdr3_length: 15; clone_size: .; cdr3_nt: TGTGCCAGTAGAACATCAGAGGTTGGCAATCAGCCCCAGCATTTT; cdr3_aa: CASRTSEVGNQPQHF
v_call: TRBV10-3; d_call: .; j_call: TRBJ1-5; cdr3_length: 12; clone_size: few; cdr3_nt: TGTGCCATCAGTGAGGGTAATCAGCCCCAGCATTTT; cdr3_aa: CAISEGNQPQHF
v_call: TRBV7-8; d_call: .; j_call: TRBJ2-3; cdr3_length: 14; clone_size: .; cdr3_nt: TGTGCCAGCAGCTTGGTCTCGGACACAGATACGCAGTATTTT; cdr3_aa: CASSLVSDTDTQYF
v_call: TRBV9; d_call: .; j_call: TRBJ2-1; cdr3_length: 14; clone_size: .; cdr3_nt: TGTGCCAGCAGCCTTACCTCACAAAACAATGAGCAGTTCTTC; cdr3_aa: CASSLTSQNNEQFF
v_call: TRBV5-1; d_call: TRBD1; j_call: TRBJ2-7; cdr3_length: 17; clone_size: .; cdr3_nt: TGCGCCAGCAGCTTGCAAAGCCCGGGACAGACGATCTACGAGCAGTACTTC; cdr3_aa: CASSLQSPGQTIYEQYF
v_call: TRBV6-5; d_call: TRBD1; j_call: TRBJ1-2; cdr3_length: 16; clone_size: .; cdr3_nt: TGTGCCAGCAGTTATTTAGGGGACAGAACTTTGGATGGCTACACCTTC; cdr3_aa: CASSYLGDRTLDGYTF